Listed below are T cell receptor beta chains from one sample, sequenced in a study of T cell responses to AZD1222 COVID-19 vaccine. Clones were sequenced by immunoSEQ multiplex PCR, and TCRdb holds only the in-frame ones, with some missing. The sample lists about 100,000 clones, about 82% seen once, with more than 1.2% in the top ten. The specimen comprised peripheral blood, sampled on day 0 of AZD1222 vaccination. The receptor source for this set is an adult in good health. CDR3s include the opening cysteine and the closing phenylalanine or tryptophan. Each record gives: V gene, D gene, J gene, clone size, CDR3 protein, CDR3 DNA. D genes are given only for firm matches. Some rows mark clone size as missing; the rest say once, few, many or name a class of expanded clone.

V gene: TRBV7-2
D gene: -
J gene: TRBJ1-2
clone size: -
CDR3 protein: CASSSFRVYGYTF
CDR3 DNA: TGTGCCAGCAGCTCCTTCAGGGTCTATGGCTACACCTTC

V gene: TRBV24-1
D gene: TRBD1
J gene: TRBJ1-3
clone size: -
CDR3 protein: CATSDWRPGQTGNTIYF
CDR3 DNA: TGTGCCACCAGTGATTGGCGACCGGGACAGACTGGAAACACCATATATTTT

V gene: TRBV29-1
D gene: -
J gene: TRBJ1-1
clone size: -
CDR3 protein: CSVVKQGNTEAFF
CDR3 DNA: TGCAGCGTTGTTAAACAGGGGAACACTGAAGCTTTCTTT

V gene: TRBV7-3
D gene: -
J gene: TRBJ2-7
clone size: once
CDR3 protein: CASSLEAGPSYEQYF
CDR3 DNA: TGTGCCAGCAGCTTAGAGGCTGGTCCCTCCTACGAGCAGTACTTC

V gene: TRBV7-2
D gene: -
J gene: TRBJ2-1
clone size: -
CDR3 protein: CASAPVAQQWAYNEQFF
CDR3 DNA: TGTGCCAGCGCGCCTGTCGCGCAGCAATGGGCCTACAATGAGCAGTTCTTC

V gene: TRBV2
D gene: -
J gene: TRBJ1-4
clone size: -
CDR3 protein: CASRVGEKLFF
CDR3 DNA: TGTGCCAGCCGGGTTGGAGAAAAACTGTTTTTT

V gene: TRBV3-1/TRBV3-2
D gene: -
J gene: TRBJ1-2
clone size: -
CDR3 protein: CASSHRDTRGYTF
CDR3 DNA: TGTGCCAGCAGCCACCGGGACACACGGGGCTACACCTTC

V gene: TRBV9
D gene: -
J gene: TRBJ1-3
clone size: -
CDR3 protein: CASNSERNLRVGGNTIYF
CDR3 DNA: TGTGCCAGCAACTCGGAAAGGAACCTCAGGGTCGGTGGAAACACCATATATTTT

V gene: TRBV7-9
D gene: TRBD2
J gene: TRBJ2-5
clone size: -
CDR3 protein: CASTLGGGLQETQYF
CDR3 DNA: TGTGCCAGCACCCTAGGCGGGGGGCTACAAGAGACCCAGTACTTC

V gene: TRBV19
D gene: -
J gene: TRBJ2-3
clone size: once
CDR3 protein: CASSPTGTTDTQYF
CDR3 DNA: TGTGCCAGTAGCCCGACAGGAACCACAGATACGCAGTATTTT

V gene: TRBV30
D gene: -
J gene: TRBJ1-5
clone size: -
CDR3 protein: CAWSPARQPQHF
CDR3 DNA: TGTGCCTGGAGTCCCGCCCGTCAGCCCCAGCATTTT

V gene: TRBV27
D gene: -
J gene: TRBJ1-4
clone size: -
CDR3 protein: CASSLLGDWRTNEKLFF
CDR3 DNA: TGTGCCAGCAGTTTACTGGGGGATTGGAGAACTAATGAAAAACTGTTTTTT

V gene: TRBV28
D gene: -
J gene: TRBJ1-5
clone size: -
CDR3 protein: CASSLQVYSNQPQHF
CDR3 DNA: TGTGCCAGCAGTTTACAGGTTTATAGCAATCAGCCCCAGCATTTT

V gene: TRBV18
D gene: -
J gene: TRBJ1-6
clone size: -
CDR3 protein: CASSPGSGDSPLHF
CDR3 DNA: TGTGCCAGCTCACCGGGGTCGGGGGATTCACCCCTCCACTTT

V gene: TRBV7-2
D gene: -
J gene: TRBJ1-1
clone size: -
CDR3 protein: CASSLAGGTNTEAFF
CDR3 DNA: TGTGCCAGCAGCTTAGCGGGGGGGACGAACACTGAAGCTTTCTTT

V gene: TRBV27
D gene: -
J gene: TRBJ2-7
clone size: -
CDR3 protein: CASSPLAQGSGEQYF
CDR3 DNA: TGTGCCAGCAGTCCGCTGGCCCAGGGATCGGGCGAGCAGTACTTC

V gene: TRBV19
D gene: -
J gene: TRBJ1-6
clone size: -
CDR3 protein: CASSIEGDFASPLHF
CDR3 DNA: TGTGCCAGTAGTATAGAGGGGGATTTCGCTTCACCCCTCCACTTT

V gene: TRBV7-2
D gene: -
J gene: TRBJ1-4
clone size: -
CDR3 protein: CASRREGEKLFF
CDR3 DNA: TGTGCCAGCAGACGCGAGGGGGAAAAACTGTTTTTT

V gene: TRBV11-2
D gene: -
J gene: TRBJ2-7
clone size: -
CDR3 protein: CASSLVGVGYYEQYF
CDR3 DNA: TGTGCCAGCAGCTTAGTGGGGGTCGGTTACTACGAGCAGTACTTC

V gene: TRBV15
D gene: -
J gene: TRBJ2-7
clone size: -
CDR3 protein: CATSRDEGSLAYEQYF
CDR3 DNA: TGTGCCACCAGCAGAGATGAGGGCAGCCTAGCCTACGAGCAGTACTTC

V gene: TRBV7-9
D gene: -
J gene: TRBJ1-1
clone size: -
CDR3 protein: CASSGSNTEAFF
CDR3 DNA: TGTGCCAGCAGCGGCTCGAACACTGAAGCTTTCTTT

V gene: TRBV6-6
D gene: -
J gene: TRBJ1-5
clone size: -
CDR3 protein: CASSYSGKHQPQHF
CDR3 DNA: TGTGCCAGCAGTTACTCAGGAAAACATCAGCCCCAGCATTTT

V gene: TRBV11-2
D gene: -
J gene: TRBJ2-7
clone size: -
CDR3 protein: CASSLFDLPYEQYF
CDR3 DNA: TGTGCCAGCAGCTTATTCGACTTACCCTACGAGCAGTACTTC